The TCR beta chain under discussion was sequenced for a study of regulatory T cells in long-lasting Graves disease. A few counts support this clonotype. Its antigen is unidentified. At one boundary the junction diverges from the germline segment, which might be a read error. Time point described: newly diagnosed GD, antithyroid drugs for less than 3 months. Preparation of the TCR library used RNA extracted from PBMCs. The TCR beta library used iRepertoire HTBI primers with Arm-PCR amplification of CDR3. TCRdb ran MiXCR on the multiplex PCR reads and lists one entry per CDR3 protein. The sample yields roughly 350,000 distinct CDR3 sequences, roughly 17% seen once. Findings and caveats of the study: Persistent cases of Graves' showed reduced TCR diversity relative to newly diagnosed patients.

This same sample was also taken into another study, of T cells in Graves' hyperthyroidism and ophthalmopathy.

The source is a man aged 40-55 years with Graves disease. Sample: peripheral blood mononuclear cells (PBMCs), taken at new diagnosis, from a patient treated with antithyroid drugs.

CDR3 in amino acids: CASRQDKSPLHF. The CDR3 DNA reads TGTGCCAGCCGCCAAGATAAGTCACCCCTCCACTTT. This rearrangement joins TRBV3-1 to TRBJ1-6; no reliable D call. CDR1 LGHDT and CDR2 YNNKEL come from the germline V gene (reference sequence). The CDR3 spans 12 residues.